The T cell receptor (beta chain) described here comes from a study of Ad26.COV2.S vaccination and SARS-CoV-2 variants. For the study at large: Donor joined the COV1001 Ad26.COV2.S trial arm. In the study, Ad26.COV2.S was injected intramuscularly once, or twice 56 days apart. Study observations and caveats: Overall T cell responses may have been underestimated by the analyses of TCR breadth and depth.

Stated treatment: roughly 19 received Ad26.COV2.S at low or high dose, single or two shots; about 5 received placebo; per-sample allocation not given. Day 63 following the first vaccine or placebo injection was when the samples were taken. Spike of the Wuhan-strain SARS-CoV-2 was expressed by an Ad26 vector, which formed the vaccine. The CDR3 contains 13 residues. Germline CDR1 DFQATT, CDR2 SNEGSKA (reference sequence). V was cut by 3 bases and J by 4 bases, with 12 bases left in between. This clone was seen once. Its specificity is not known. The protocol was immunoSEQ multiplex PCR, while the TCRdb copy is restricted to in-frame clones and leaves out a portion. The sample lists hundreds of thousands of clones, about 85% occurring once.

The specimen comprised peripheral blood, sampled in a trial of Ad26.COV2.S vaccine versus placebo. This chain uses TRBV20-1 with TRBJ1-1, with D uncertain. The sequence came from a person aged 18 to 65 who received the Ad26.COV2.S COVID-19 vaccine or a placebo. The CDR3 is CSASLGGSTEAFF. The CDR3 DNA sequence: TGCAGTGCTAGTCTGGGTGGTAGCACTGAAGCTTTCTTT.